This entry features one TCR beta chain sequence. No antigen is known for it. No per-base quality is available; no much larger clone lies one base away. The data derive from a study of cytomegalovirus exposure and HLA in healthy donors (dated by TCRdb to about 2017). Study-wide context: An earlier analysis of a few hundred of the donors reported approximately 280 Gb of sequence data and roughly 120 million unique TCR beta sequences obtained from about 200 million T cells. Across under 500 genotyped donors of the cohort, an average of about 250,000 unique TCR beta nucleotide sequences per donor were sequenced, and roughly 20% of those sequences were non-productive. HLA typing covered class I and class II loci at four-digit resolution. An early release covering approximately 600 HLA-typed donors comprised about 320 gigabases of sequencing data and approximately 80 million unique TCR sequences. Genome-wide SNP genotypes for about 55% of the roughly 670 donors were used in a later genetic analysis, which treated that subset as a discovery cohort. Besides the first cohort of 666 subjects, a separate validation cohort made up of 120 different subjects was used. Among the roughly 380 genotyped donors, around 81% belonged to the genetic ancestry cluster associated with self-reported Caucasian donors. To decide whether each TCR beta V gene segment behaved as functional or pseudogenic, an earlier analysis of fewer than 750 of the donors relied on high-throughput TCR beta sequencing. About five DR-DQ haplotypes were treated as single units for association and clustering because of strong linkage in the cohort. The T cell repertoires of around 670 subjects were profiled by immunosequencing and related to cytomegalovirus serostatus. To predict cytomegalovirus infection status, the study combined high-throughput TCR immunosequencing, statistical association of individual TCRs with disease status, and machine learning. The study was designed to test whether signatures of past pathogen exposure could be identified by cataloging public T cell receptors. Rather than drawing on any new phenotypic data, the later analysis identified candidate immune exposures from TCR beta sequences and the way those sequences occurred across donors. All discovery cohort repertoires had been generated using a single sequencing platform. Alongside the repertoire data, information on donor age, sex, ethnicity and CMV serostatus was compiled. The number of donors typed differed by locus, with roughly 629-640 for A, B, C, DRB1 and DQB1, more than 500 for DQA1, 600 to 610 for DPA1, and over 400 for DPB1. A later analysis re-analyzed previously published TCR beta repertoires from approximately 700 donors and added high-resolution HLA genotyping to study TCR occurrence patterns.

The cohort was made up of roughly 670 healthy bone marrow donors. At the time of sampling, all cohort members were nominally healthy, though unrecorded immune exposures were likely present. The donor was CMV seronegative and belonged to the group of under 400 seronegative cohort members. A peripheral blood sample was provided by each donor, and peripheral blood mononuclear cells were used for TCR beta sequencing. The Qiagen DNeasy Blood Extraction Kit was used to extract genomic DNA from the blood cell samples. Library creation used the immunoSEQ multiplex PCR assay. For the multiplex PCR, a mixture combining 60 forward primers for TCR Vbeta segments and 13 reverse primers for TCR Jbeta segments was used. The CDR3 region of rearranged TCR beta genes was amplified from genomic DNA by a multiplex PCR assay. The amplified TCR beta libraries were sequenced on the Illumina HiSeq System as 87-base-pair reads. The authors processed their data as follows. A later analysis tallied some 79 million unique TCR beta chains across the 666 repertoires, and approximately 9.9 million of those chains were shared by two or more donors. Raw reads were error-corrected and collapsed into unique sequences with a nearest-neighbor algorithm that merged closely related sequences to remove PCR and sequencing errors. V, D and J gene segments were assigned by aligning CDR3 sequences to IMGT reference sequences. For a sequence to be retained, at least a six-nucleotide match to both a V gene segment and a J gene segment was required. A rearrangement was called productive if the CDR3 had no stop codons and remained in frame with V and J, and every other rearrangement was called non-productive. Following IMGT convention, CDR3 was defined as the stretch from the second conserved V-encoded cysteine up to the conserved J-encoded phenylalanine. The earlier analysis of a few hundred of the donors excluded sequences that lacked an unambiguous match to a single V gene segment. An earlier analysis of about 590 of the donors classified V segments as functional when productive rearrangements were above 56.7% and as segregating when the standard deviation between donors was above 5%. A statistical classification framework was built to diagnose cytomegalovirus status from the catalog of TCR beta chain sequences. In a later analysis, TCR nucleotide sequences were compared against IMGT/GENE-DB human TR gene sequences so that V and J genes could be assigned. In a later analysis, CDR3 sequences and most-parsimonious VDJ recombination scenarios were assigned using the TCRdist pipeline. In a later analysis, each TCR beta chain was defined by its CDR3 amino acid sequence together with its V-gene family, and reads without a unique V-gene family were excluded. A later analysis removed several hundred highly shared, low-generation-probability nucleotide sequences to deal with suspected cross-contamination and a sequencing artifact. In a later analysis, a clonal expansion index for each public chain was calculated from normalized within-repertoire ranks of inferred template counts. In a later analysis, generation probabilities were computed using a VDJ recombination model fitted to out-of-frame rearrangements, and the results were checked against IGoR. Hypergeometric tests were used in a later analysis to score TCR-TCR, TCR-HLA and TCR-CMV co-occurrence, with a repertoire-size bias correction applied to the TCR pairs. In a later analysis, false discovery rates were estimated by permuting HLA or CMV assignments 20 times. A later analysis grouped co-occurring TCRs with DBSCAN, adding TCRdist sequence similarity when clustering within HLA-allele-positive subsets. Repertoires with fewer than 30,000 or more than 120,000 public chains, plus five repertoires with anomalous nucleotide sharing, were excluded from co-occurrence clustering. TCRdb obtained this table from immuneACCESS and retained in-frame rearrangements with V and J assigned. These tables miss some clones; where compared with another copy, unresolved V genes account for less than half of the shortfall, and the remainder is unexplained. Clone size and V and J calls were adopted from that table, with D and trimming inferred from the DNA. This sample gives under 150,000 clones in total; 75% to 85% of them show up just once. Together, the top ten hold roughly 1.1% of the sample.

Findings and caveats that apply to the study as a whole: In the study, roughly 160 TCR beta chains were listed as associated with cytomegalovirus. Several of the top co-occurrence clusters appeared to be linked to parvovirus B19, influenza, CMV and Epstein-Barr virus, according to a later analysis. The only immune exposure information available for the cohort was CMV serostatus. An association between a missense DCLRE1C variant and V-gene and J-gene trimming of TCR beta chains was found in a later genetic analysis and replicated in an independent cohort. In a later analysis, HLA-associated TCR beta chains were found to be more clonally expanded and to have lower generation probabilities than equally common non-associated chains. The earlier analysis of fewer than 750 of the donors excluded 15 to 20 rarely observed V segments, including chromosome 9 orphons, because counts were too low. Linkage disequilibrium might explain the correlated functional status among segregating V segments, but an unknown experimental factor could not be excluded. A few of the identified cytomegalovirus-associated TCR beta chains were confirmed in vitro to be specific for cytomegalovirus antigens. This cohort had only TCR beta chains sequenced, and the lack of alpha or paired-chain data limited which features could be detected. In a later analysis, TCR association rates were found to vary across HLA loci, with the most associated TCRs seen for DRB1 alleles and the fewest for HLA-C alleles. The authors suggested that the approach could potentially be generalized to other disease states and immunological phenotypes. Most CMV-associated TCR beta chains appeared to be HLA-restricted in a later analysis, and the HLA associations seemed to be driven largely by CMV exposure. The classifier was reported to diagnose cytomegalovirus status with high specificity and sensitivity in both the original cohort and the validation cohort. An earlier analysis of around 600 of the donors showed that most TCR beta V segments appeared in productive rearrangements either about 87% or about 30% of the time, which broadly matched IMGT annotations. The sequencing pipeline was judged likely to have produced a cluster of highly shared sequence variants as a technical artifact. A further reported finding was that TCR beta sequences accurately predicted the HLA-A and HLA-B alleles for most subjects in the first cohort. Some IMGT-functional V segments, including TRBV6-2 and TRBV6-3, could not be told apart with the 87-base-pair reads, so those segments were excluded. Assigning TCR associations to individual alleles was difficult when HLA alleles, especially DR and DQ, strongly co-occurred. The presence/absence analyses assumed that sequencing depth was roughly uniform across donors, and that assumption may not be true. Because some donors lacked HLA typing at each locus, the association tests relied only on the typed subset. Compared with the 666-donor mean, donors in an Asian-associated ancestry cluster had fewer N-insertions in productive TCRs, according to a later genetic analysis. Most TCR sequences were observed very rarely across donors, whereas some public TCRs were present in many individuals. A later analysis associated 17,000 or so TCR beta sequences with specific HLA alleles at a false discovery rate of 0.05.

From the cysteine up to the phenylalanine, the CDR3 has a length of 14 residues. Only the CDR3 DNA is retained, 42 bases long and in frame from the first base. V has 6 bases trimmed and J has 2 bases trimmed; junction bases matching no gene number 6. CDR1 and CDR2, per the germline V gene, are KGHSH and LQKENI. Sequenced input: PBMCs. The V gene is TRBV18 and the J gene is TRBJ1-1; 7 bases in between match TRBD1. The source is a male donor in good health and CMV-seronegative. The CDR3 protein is CASSPGGANTEAFF. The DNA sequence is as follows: TGTGCCAGCTCCCCAGGGGGGGCAAACACTGAAGCTTTCTTT.